These 29 T cell receptor beta chains originate from one sample sequenced in a study of T cell responses to AZD1222 COVID-19 vaccine (dated by TCRdb to 2020 to 2023). Sample time point, as interpreted from the label and publication: baseline before first vaccination. Library generation was performed with the immunoSEQ multiplex PCR assay. TCRdb retrieved this table from immuneACCESS and kept in-frame rearrangements only. Not all clones are present; in checked studies, unresolved V genes account for under half, and no reason is known for the remainder. This sample comprises 110,000 to 150,000 clones, roughly 90% of them detected only once. The top ten constitute about 3.7% of the sample. This material consisted of peripheral blood, taken on day 0 of AZD1222 vaccination. Receptor source: an adult in good health.

The gene calls are TRBV29-1 and TRBJ1-2; 7 bases line up with TRBD1. Germline CDR1 SQVTM, CDR2 ANQGSEA. The CDR3 sequence is 13 residues long. The V and J ends lost 3 bases and 13 bases, in that order; junction bases with no gene match: 14. The CDR3 sequence: CSVDPRTGRYSTF. For the CDR3, the DNA is TGCAGCGTTGACCCCCGGACAGGACGGTACTCCACCTTC.

This clone occurred once. The genes are TRBV3-1 (or the pseudogene TRBV3-2) and TRBJ1-5; D perhaps matches TRBD1 (6 bases). V was trimmed by 1 base and J by 4 bases, leaving 8 bases between them. CDR1 is LGHDT and CDR2 is YNNKEL in the germline V gene (reference sequence). The CDR3 is 14 amino acids. CDR3 residues: CASSQAGVNQPQHF. As DNA, the CDR3 is TGTGCCAGCAGCCAAGCAGGGGTGAATCAGCCCCAGCATTTT.

The chain employs TRBV6-5 and TRBJ2-7, with 8 bases matching TRBD1. V was clipped by 5 bases and J by 3 bases; unmatched bases: 6. The CDR3 contains 14 residues. CDR1 MNHEY and CDR2 SVGAGI come from the germline V gene. The CDR3 is CASSPGQGRYEQYF. The CDR3 bases are TGTGCCAGCAGTCCTGGACAGGGCCGCTACGAGCAGTACTTC.

J is TRBJ1-2 and V is TRBV19; 10 positions agree with TRBD1. J was trimmed by 4 bases and V by 8 bases; bases with no gene match: 10. Germline V gives CDR1 LNHDA, CDR2 SQIVND (reference sequence). The CDR3 loop spans 15 amino acids. The DNA for the CDR3 is TGTGCCAGTTCGCGACAGGGGGCGGATGGCTATGGCTACACCTTC. Amino acid sequence: CASSRQGADGYGYTF.

V gene TRBV7-8 combines with J gene TRBJ2-3; maybe TRBD1 (5 bases). This CDR3 is built from 17 residues. Looked up from germline, CDR1 is SGHVS and CDR2 is FQNEAQ. V lost 1 base and J 2 bases, leaving 16 bases between the germline ends. The CDR3 here is CASSLGGTGLITDTQYF. CDR3 coding DNA: TGTGCCAGCAGCTTAGGAGGCACAGGCCTAATCACAGATACGCAGTATTTT.

The J gene is TRBJ2-4, the V gene TRBV24-1, with TRBD1 matching over 9 bases. Trimming took 5 bases from V and 12 from J; bases not matched to a gene: 7. The CDR3 sequence is 13 residues long. CDR1 is KGHDR and CDR2 is SFDVKD in the germline V gene. CDR3 coding DNA: TGTGCCACCAGTGCCCAACAGGGGGCAAATCAGTACTTC. Translating it yields CATSAQQGANQYF.

V usage is TRBV27 and J usage is TRBJ2-5; D not certain. Germline assignment: CDR1 MNHEY and CDR2 SMNVEV (reference sequence). With 6 bases removed from V and 5 bases from J, the gap between germline ends came to 7 bases. This CDR3 has 11 residues. CDR3 amino acids: CASSHRETQYF. CDR3 nucleotides: TGTGCCAGCAGCCATAGGGAGACCCAGTACTTC.

The chain employs TRBV9 and TRBJ2-7, with a possible D match to TRBD1 (6 bases). V shed 0 bases and J shed 4 bases, with 8 bases lying between them. The germline gives CDR1 SGDLS, CDR2 YYNGEE. The CDR3 contains 13 residues. The CDR3 coding sequence is TGTGCCAGCAGCGTAGGGACAGCATACGAGCAGTACTTC. Translating gives CASSVGTAYEQYF.

This chain joins TRBV5-4 and TRBJ2-7; the D call may be TRBD1 or TRBD2 (5 bases each). The CDR3 consists of 15 residues. Trimming pared 0 bases from V and 7 bases from J, leaving 17 bases between. Per the germline V gene, CDR1 is SGHNT and CDR2 is YYREEE (reference sequence). This CDR3 reads CASSLARAPSGEQYF. The CDR3, as DNA: TGTGCCAGCAGCTTGGCCAGGGCCCCCTCGGGAGAGCAGTACTTC.

This clone has only one observation. This sequence joins TRBV18 and TRBJ1-2; no clear D. This CDR3 is built from 15 residues. Germline assignment: CDR1 KGHSH and CDR2 LQKENI. V gave up 3 bases and J gave up 0 bases, with 11 bases separating them. The CDR3 region is CASSPQRAANYGYTF. CDR3 nucleotide sequence: TGTGCCAGCTCACCGCAAAGGGCGGCTAACTATGGCTACACCTTC.

V is TRBV11-1 and J is TRBJ2-1, with 12 bases that match TRBD2. The CDR3 runs to 16 residues. With V trimmed by 10 bases and J by 6 bases, 13 bases remained unmatched. Germline assignment: CDR1 SGHAT and CDR2 FQDESV (reference sequence). CDR3 in DNA: TGTGCCACCTCAAGGGCCCTAGCGGGAGGGGGCAATGAGCAGTTCTTC. Protein sequence: CATSRALAGGGNEQFF.

The rearrangement links TRBV18 to TRBJ2-3; D is unresolved. Trimming shortened V by 0 bases and J by 4 bases, and 8 bases separated the two germline ends. CDR3 size: 14 residues. Germline CDR1 reads KGHSH; CDR2 reads LQKENI. The CDR3 loop reads CASSPPVHPDTQYF. As DNA, the CDR3 is TGTGCCAGCTCACCACCGGTTCACCCAGATACGCAGTATTTT.

The chain couples TRBV5-1 to TRBJ2-1; 8 nucleotides align to TRBD2. Germline V gene sequence: CDR1 SGHRS, CDR2 YFSETQ. This CDR3 has 15 amino acids. J gave up 1 base and V 2 bases, and 2 bases lay outside the gene matches. The CDR3 region is CASSLSGSSYNEQFF. As DNA, the CDR3 is TGCGCCAGCAGCTTAAGCGGGAGTTCCTACAATGAGCAGTTCTTC.

The chain recombines TRBV5-1 with TRBJ2-5; 8 bases agree with TRBD1. The CDR3 totals 18 residues. The germline CDR1 and CDR2 sequences are SGHRS and YFSETQ. The junction had 16 bases not matched to a gene; V was cut back by 4 bases and J by 2 bases. DNA of the CDR3: TGCGCCAGCAGCCCCTGGGCAGGGGGCTCCATGTTGCAAGAGACCCAGTACTTC. Its translation is CASSPWAGGSMLQETQYF.

The chain joins TRBV18 to TRBJ2-7; D gene ambiguous. CDR3 length: 14 amino acids. The germline V gene encodes CDR1 KGHSH and CDR2 LQKENI. Trimming took off 6 bases at V and 3 bases at J, with 15 bases between the two ends. The CDR3 protein is CASSPSPIGYEQYF. Written as DNA, the CDR3 is TGTGCCAGCTCTCCCTCCCCGATTGGCTACGAGCAGTACTTC.

This clone occurred once. This chain joins TRBV7-2 and TRBJ1-2; tentative D call: TRBD1 (5 bases). Germline assignment: CDR1 SGHTA and CDR2 FQGNSA. V shed 2 bases and J shed 2 bases, with 9 bases lying between them. CDR3 length: 14 residues. Here the CDR3 DNA reads TGTGCCAGCAGCTTACCAGGGATAAACTATGGCTACACCTTC. It is translated as CASSLPGINYGYTF.

This rearrangement joins TRBV7-3 to TRBJ1-5; tentative D call: TRBD1 (6 bases). The CDR3 contains 15 residues. Germline values: CDR1 SGHTA, CDR2 FQGTGA. Between the trimmed V and J ends, which lost 4 bases and 0 bases, there was a span of 10 bases. CDR3 nucleotides: TGTGCCAGCAGCTCCGGGACAACTAGCAATCAGCCCCAGCATTTT. Residues: CASSSGTTSNQPQHF.

This chain connects TRBV5-1 to TRBJ2-3; TRBD2 matches at 7 bases. The length of the CDR3 is 14 residues. The V and J ends lost 0 bases and 4 bases, in that order; junction bases with no gene match: 2. Germline V gives CDR1 SGHRS, CDR2 YFSETQ. In nucleotides, the CDR3 is TGCGCCAGCAGCTTGGGACTAGCTGCAGATACGCAGTATTTT. Translating gives CASSLGLAADTQYF.

V usage is TRBV2 and J usage is TRBJ1-1, with TRBD1 as a possible D gene (6 bases). The ends were cut back, 8 bases at V and 1 base at J, with 14 bases in the middle. Germline CDR1 SNHLY, CDR2 FYNNEI. The CDR3 consists of 14 residues. CDR3 protein: CASLVGGQNTEAFF. CDR3 in DNA: TGTGCCAGCCTGGTCGGGGGGCAGAACACTGAAGCTTTCTTT.

V gene TRBV5-6 combines with J gene TRBJ1-2; 8 bases fit TRBD1. The junction had 8 bases not matched to a gene; V was cut back by 4 bases and J by 6 bases. The CDR3 sequence is 14 residues long. Germline loops: CDR1 SGHDT, CDR2 YYEEEE. CDR3 sequence reads: CASSPGQGVHGYTF. CDR3 nucleotides: TGTGCCAGCAGCCCCGGACAGGGAGTCCATGGCTACACCTTC. The full variable domain, rest sourced from reference TRBV5-6 and TRBJ1-2, is DAGVTQSPTHLIKTRGQQVTLRCSPKSGHDTVSWYQQALGQGPQFIFQYYEEEERQRGNFPDRFSGHQFPNYSSELNVNALLLGDSALYLCASSPGQGVHGYTFGSGTRLTVV.

The chain employs TRBV5-1 and TRBJ2-1; no definite D call. This CDR3 is built from 11 residues. The germline gives CDR1 SGHRS, CDR2 YFSETQ. Trimming pared 4 bases from V and 8 bases from J, leaving 7 bases between. The CDR3 is CASSNLDEQFF. As DNA, the CDR3 is TGCGCCAGCAGCAACTTGGATGAGCAGTTCTTC. The complete variable domain, with remaining parts taken from reference TRBV5-1 and TRBJ2-1, reads KAGVTQTPRYLIKTRGQQVTLSCSPISGHRSVSWYQQTPGQGLQFLFEYFSETQRNKGNFPGRFSGRQFSNSRSEMNVSTLELGDSALYLCASSNLDEQFFGPGTRLTVL.

The V and J genes are TRBV12-5 and TRBJ2-1, with TRBD1 matching 7 bases. Trimming cost V 5 bases and J 6 bases; bases outside gene matches: 13. Per germline, CDR1 LGHNT and CDR2 FRNRAP. There are 16 residues in the CDR3. The CDR3 DNA reads TGTGCTAGTGGTCCCGAGGACAGGCGGATCCTCAATGAGCAGTTCTTC. Its protein product is CASGPEDRRILNEQFF.

V usage is TRBV2 and J usage is TRBJ1-6, with D perhaps TRBD1 (6 bases). CDR3 length: 14 amino acids. Germline V gives CDR1 SNHLY, CDR2 FYNNEI. The V end lost 3 bases, the J end lost 7 bases, and 10 bases lay between the germline ends. Written as DNA, the CDR3 is TGTGCCAGCAGTGAGGGGGCACGGAATTCACCCCTCCACTTT. Amino acids: CASSEGARNSPLHF.

The V and J genes are TRBV5-1 and TRBJ2-2; maybe TRBD2 (6 bases). The CDR3 is made up of 16 amino acids. V lost 0 bases and J 0 bases, leaving 9 bases between the germline ends. CDR1 is SGHRS, CDR2 YFSETQ, per germline. The CDR3 region has the DNA TGCGCCAGCAGCTTGGAAACTAGCTCGAACACCGGGGAGCTGTTTTTT. It translates to CASSLETSSNTGELFF.

The chain uses TRBV15 and TRBJ1-1; TRBD1 is a possible D gene (5 bases). V gave up 4 bases and J gave up 5 bases, with 14 bases separating them. The CDR3 consists of 14 residues. Looked up from germline, CDR1 is LNHNV and CDR2 is YYDKDF (reference sequence). The CDR3 DNA reads as TGTGCCACCAGCACGTTGGGACGATGGACTGAAGCTTTCTTT. This translates into CATSTLGRWTEAFF.

The DNA for the CDR3 is TGTGCCAGCAGCTCGACCGGCCTGAACACCGGGGAGCTGTTTTTT. It yields the protein CASSSTGLNTGELFF. The chain links TRBV5-4 to TRBJ2-2; D is ambiguous. Between the trimmed V and J ends, which lost 3 bases and 1 base, there was a span of 10 bases. The CDR3 loop spans 15 amino acids. Germline loops: CDR1 SGHNT, CDR2 YYREEE (reference sequence). Based on the CDR3 plus reference TRBV5-4 and TRBJ2-2, the full variable domain is ETGVTQSPTHLIKTRGQQVTLRCSSQSGHNTVSWYQQALGQGPQFIFQYYREEENGRGNFPPRFSGLQFPNYSSELNVNALELDDSALYLCASSSTGLNTGELFFGEGSRLTVL.

V and J are TRBV5-1 and TRBJ1-1; D is unresolved. This CDR3 comprises 15 residues. Per the germline V gene, CDR1 is SGHRS and CDR2 is YFSETQ. V was pared by 0 bases and J by 0 bases, with 9 bases between. CDR3: CASSLGIGLNTEAFF. The DNA for the CDR3 is TGCGCCAGCAGCTTGGGGATTGGGTTGAACACTGAAGCTTTCTTT.

This clone was observed once. This rearrangement joins TRBV9 to TRBJ1-6; possible D gene TRBD1, 5 bases. V lost 2 bases and J lost 8, with 17 bases in between. This CDR3 has 16 amino acids. Germline V gene data show CDR1 as SGDLS and CDR2 as YYNGEE. The CDR3 here is CASSVGRRRGDSPLHF. The CDR3 nucleotides are TGTGCCAGCAGCGTCGGCAGGCGCCGAGGGGATTCACCCCTCCACTTT.

The chain couples TRBV9 to TRBJ1-1; perhaps TRBD1 as D (5 bases). The ends were cut back, 0 bases at V and 0 bases at J, with 18 bases in the middle. Germline assignment: CDR1 SGDLS and CDR2 YYNGEE. This CDR3 spans 18 amino acids. Here the CDR3 reads CASSVGPSPTAMNTEAFF. The DNA for the CDR3 is TGTGCCAGCAGCGTAGGGCCGTCTCCGACAGCCATGAACACTGAAGCTTTCTTT.